These 32 T cell receptor beta chains originate from one sample sequenced in a study of blood T cell repertoires in COVID-19. TCRdb's copy holds only in-frame clones and misses some; the assay was immunoSEQ multiplex PCR. The repertoire includes under 130,000 clones, more than 80% of them detected once, and around 3.4% sits in the top ten. Sequencing was done on a sample of peripheral blood. The origin of the receptors is a woman aged 60-75 years with acute or convalescent COVID-19.

The gene calls are TRBV7-2 and TRBJ1-2; 9 bases align to TRBD1. CDR1 and CDR2 from the germline V gene are SGHTA and FQGNSA. Trimming removed 4 bases from V and 4 bases from J; junction bases left unmatched: 4. This CDR3 has 14 amino acids. The CDR3, as DNA: TGTGCCAGCAGCTCCACAGGGGGCGGCTATGGCTACACCTTC. Translated: CASSSTGGGYGYTF.

V usage is TRBV11-3 and J usage is TRBJ1-4; perhaps TRBD1 as D (6 bases). The V end was cut by 5 bases, the J end by 8 bases, with 12 bases between. Germline loops: CDR1 SGHNT, CDR2 YENEEA. The CDR3 loop spans 13 amino acids. CDR3 nucleotide sequence: TGTGCCAGCAGCCGGGACAATAGAGAAAAACTGTTTTTT. Translating gives CASSRDNREKLFF. Based on the CDR3 plus reference TRBV11-3 and TRBJ1-4, the full variable domain is EAGVVQSPRYKIIEKKQPVAFWCNPISGHNTLYWYLQNLGQGPELLIRYENEEAVDDSQLPKDRFSAERLKGVDSTLKIQPAELGDSAVYLCASSRDNREKLFFGSGTQLSVL.

The chain uses TRBV4-2 and TRBJ2-5; TRBD2 matches at 14 bases. Germline-derived CDR1 and CDR2 are LGHNA and YNFKEQ. The length of the CDR3 is 17 residues. Trimming took 2 bases from V and 4 from J; bases not matched to a gene: 6. CDR3 in amino acids: CASSQSPGLAGGETQYF. As DNA, the CDR3 is TGTGCCAGCAGCCAATCCCCCGGACTAGCGGGAGGAGAGACCCAGTACTTC.

J is TRBJ2-1 and V is TRBV2; no clear D gene. The V end was cut by 4 bases, the J end by 7 bases, with 5 bases between. The CDR3 runs 11 residues. Germline CDR1 and CDR2: SNHLY and FYNNEI. The chain's CDR3 is CASSVYNEQFF. The CDR3 DNA reads as TGTGCCAGCAGTGTATATAATGAGCAGTTCTTC.

The rearrangement links TRBV28 to TRBJ2-5; 11 bases align to TRBD1. Germline CDR1 is MDHEN and CDR2 is SYDVKM. V was clipped by 6 bases and J by 5 bases; unmatched bases: 11. The CDR3 sequence is 16 residues long. CDR3 nucleotide sequence: TGTGCCAGCAGCCCAAGGAGGACAGGGGGCTCGGAGACCCAGTACTTC. It encodes CASSPRRTGGSETQYF.

The gene calls are TRBV5-1 and TRBJ2-5; D may be TRBD2 (6 bases). Germline V gives CDR1 SGHRS, CDR2 YFSETQ. This CDR3 has 14 amino acids. Trimming took 4 bases from V and 2 from J, leaving 12 bases between them. The CDR3 DNA sequence: TGCGCCAGCAGCCCCCTCGGGACTCAAGAGACCCAGTACTTC. Residues: CASSPLGTQETQYF.

The chain recombines TRBV3-1 (or the pseudogene TRBV3-2) with TRBJ1-1; D uncertain. The germline CDR1 and CDR2 sequences are LGHDT and YNNKEL (reference sequence). The CDR3 is made up of 13 amino acids. V lost 1 base and J 4 bases, leaving 7 bases between the germline ends. Here the CDR3 reads CASSQVSGTEAFF. For the CDR3, the DNA is TGTGCCAGCAGCCAAGTATCCGGCACTGAAGCTTTCTTT.

This chain links TRBV10-2 with TRBJ2-7; TRBD2 matches 12 bases. This CDR3 has 14 residues. The V gene end was trimmed by 3 bases and the J gene end by 6 bases; junction bases not matched to a gene: 3. In germline, CDR1 is WSHSY, CDR2 SAAADI. CDR3 sequence: CASSEGLAGIEQYV. CDR3 DNA sequence: TGCGCCAGCAGTGAAGGACTAGCGGGAATCGAGCAGTACGTC.

The chain carries TRBV7-2 and TRBJ2-2, with 7 bases that match TRBD1. There are 13 residues in the CDR3. Germline trimming cut 6 bases from V and 6 bases from J; bases unmatched to any gene: 4. CDR1 is SGHTA, CDR2 FQGNSA, per germline. The CDR3 region is CASSRDSAGELFF. The CDR3 bases are TGTGCCAGCAGTCGGGACAGCGCCGGGGAGCTGTTTTTT.

The genes are TRBV4-2 and TRBJ1-1; the D gene is possibly TRBD1 (5 bases). Germline CDR1 is LGHNA and CDR2 is YNFKEQ. CDR3 size: 14 residues. V was cut by 0 bases and J by 4 bases, with 9 bases left in between. Here the CDR3 DNA reads TGTGCCAGCAGCCAAGAAGGAGGGGCCACTGAAGCTTTCTTT. Translated: CASSQEGGATEAFF.

The chain is built from TRBV10-3 and TRBJ1-4; weak D call: TRBD1 (6 bases). CDR3 length equals 16 residues. V lost 4 bases, J lost 8 bases, and 20 bases lay in between. Germline CDR1 is ENHRY and CDR2 is SYGVKD. CDR3 loop: CAISVNPTGMDEKLFF. CDR3 nucleotides: TGTGCCATCAGTGTTAACCCAACAGGGATGGACGAAAAACTGTTTTTT.

The V call is TRBV7-9, the J call TRBJ2-1; 8 bases are shared with TRBD1. This CDR3 region has 15 residues. The V segment lost 2 bases and the J segment 5 bases; nucleotides outside the gene matches: 5. Germline V gives CDR1 SEHNR, CDR2 FQNEAQ (reference sequence). The CDR3 sequence: CASSLTGQGDNEQFF. In DNA form, the CDR3 reads TGTGCCAGCAGCTTAACCGGACAGGGTGACAATGAGCAGTTCTTC.

V and J are TRBV30 and TRBJ2-7; 11 nucleotides align to TRBD2. The CDR3 is 19 amino acids. With 1 base clipped from V and 0 bases from J, the junction kept 14 bases outside the gene matches. Germline CDR1 GTSNPN, CDR2 SVGIG (reference sequence). Here the CDR3 DNA reads TGTGCCTGGAGTGACCCGGGTTTCCGTACTAGCGGGAGCTCCTACGAGCAGTACTTC. Translation: CAWSDPGFRTSGSSYEQYF.

This clone was seen just once. J is TRBJ2-3 and V is TRBV5-1; D unresolved. The germline V and J ends were trimmed by 0 bases and 4 bases, with 9 bases remaining between them. The V gene's germline CDR1 is SGHRS and CDR2 YFSETQ. This CDR3 has 14 amino acids. In DNA form, the CDR3 reads TGCGCCAGCAGCTTGGCCGGGTTTGCAGATACGCAGTATTTT. It specifies CASSLAGFADTQYF.

This chain joins TRBV3-1 (or the pseudogene TRBV3-2) and TRBJ1-4; D is unclear. The V end was cut by 3 bases, the J end by 10 bases, with 18 bases between. The CDR3 loop spans 15 amino acids. The germline V gene has CDR1 LGHDT and CDR2 YNNKEL (reference sequence). CDR3 region: CASSHQTGSGGKLFF. The CDR3 DNA reads as TGTGCCAGCAGCCACCAAACTGGATCAGGAGGAAAACTGTTTTTT.

This sequence joins TRBV5-3 and TRBJ2-5; 7 nucleotides match TRBD2. TRBV5-3 belongs to the ORF category, with a function that is uncertain. V lost 7 bases, J lost 4 bases, and 7 bases stayed unmatched. The CDR3 extends over 13 amino acids. The CDR3 loop reads CARDDGEGETQYF. In nucleotides, the CDR3 is TGTGCCAGAGACGACGGGGAGGGAGAGACCCAGTACTTC.

The chain links TRBV11-2 to TRBJ2-2; weak D call: TRBD2 (6 bases). The CDR3 contains 15 residues. From germline, CDR1 is SGHAT and CDR2 FQNNGV. V was pared by 2 bases and J by 5 bases, with 12 bases between. The DNA of the CDR3 is TGTGCCAGCAGCTTACTAGGGAGGACGACCGGGGAGCTGTTTTTT. Amino acids: CASSLLGRTTGELFF.

This clone was counted between two and nine times. The sample contains more than one DNA sequence encoding this CDR3. Here the CDR3 DNA reads TGTGCCACCAGTGATTCGAATCAGCCCCAGCATTTT. Protein product: CATSDSNQPQHF. The rearrangement uses TRBV24-1 and TRBJ1-5; D unclear. This CDR3 comprises 12 residues. V lost 2 bases, J lost 4 bases, and 2 bases lay in between. Germline V gene lookup returns CDR1 KGHDR and CDR2 SFDVKD.

The gene calls are TRBV28 and TRBJ1-2; possibly TRBD1 for D (6 bases). This CDR3 comprises 12 residues. From germline, CDR1 is MDHEN and CDR2 SYDVKM. V lost 3 bases and J lost 14, with 16 bases in between. In DNA form, the CDR3 reads TGTGCCAGCAGTTTCAAGGGGGTCGGCACGACCTTC. As protein: CASSFKGVGTTF.

This sequence joins TRBV11-3 and TRBJ2-7; D possibly corresponds to TRBD2 (6 bases). Germline-derived CDR1 and CDR2 are SGHNT and YENEEA. This CDR3 is built from 13 residues. V dropped 3 bases and J dropped 5 bases, with 11 bases sitting between them. The CDR3 bases are TGTGCCAGCAGCTTCGCGGGACGCGACGAGCAGTACGTC. As protein: CASSFAGRDEQYV.

V gene TRBV3-1 (or the pseudogene TRBV3-2) combines with J gene TRBJ1-2; TRBD1 matches 9 bases. Trimming removed 4 bases from V and 12 bases from J; junction bases left unmatched: 12. This CDR3 is 14 amino acids long. Looked up from germline, CDR1 is LGHDT and CDR2 is YNNKEL (reference sequence). Written as DNA, the CDR3 is TGTGCCAGCAGCCCGGGACAGGGCAGCACGAGGAACACCTTC. Translated, it gives CASSPGQGSTRNTF.

J is TRBJ1-2 and V is TRBV27; 9 bases agree with TRBD1. J gave up 6 bases and V 6 bases, and 5 bases lay outside the gene matches. The CDR3 has 13 amino acids. The germline CDR1 and CDR2 sequences are MNHEY and SMNVEV (reference sequence). CDR3 nucleotide sequence: TGTGCCAGCAGGGAGACAGGGGGAGATGGCTACACCTTC. This encodes CASRETGGDGYTF.

The rearrangement uses TRBV20-1 and TRBJ2-2; D uncertain. The CDR3 is 12 amino acids. Trimming shortened V by 3 bases and J by 4 bases, and 6 bases separated the two germline ends. Per germline, CDR1 DFQATT and CDR2 SNEGSKA (reference sequence). CDR3 bases: TGCAGTGCTAGTCTACCCACCGGGGAGCTGTTTTTT. This translates into CSASLPTGELFF.

The genes are TRBV20-1 and TRBJ1-1, with D possibly matching TRBD1 (6 bases). Per germline, CDR1 DFQATT and CDR2 SNEGSKA (reference sequence). The CDR3 consists of 14 residues. Trimming took off 3 bases at V and 5 bases at J, with 16 bases between the two ends. The CDR3 DNA sequence: TGCAGTGCTAGTACAGGGCCCGGAGGTACTGAAGCTTTCTTT. Protein product: CSASTGPGGTEAFF.

The rearrangement links TRBV19 to TRBJ2-1; 8 bases map to TRBD2. CDR1 is LNHDA and CDR2 is SQIVND in the germline V gene (reference sequence). The CDR3 spans 15 residues. After removal of 6 bases from V and 4 bases from J, the junction contained 8 bases not matched to a gene. CDR3 nucleotide sequence: TGTGCCAGTAGCCAAACAGCGGGAGCGTACAATGAGCAGTTCTTC. This codes for CASSQTAGAYNEQFF.

The chain recombines TRBV5-6 with TRBJ1-6; no firm D call. V lost 1 base and J 7 bases, leaving 9 bases between the germline ends. CDR1 SGHDT and CDR2 YYEEEE come from the germline V gene. The CDR3 spans 14 residues. The CDR3 sequence is CASSLRRENSPLHF. The CDR3 DNA reads as TGTGCCAGCAGCTTGCGGAGGGAGAATTCACCCCTCCACTTT. Supplemented by reference TRBV5-6 and TRBJ1-6, the full variable domain reads DAGVTQSPTHLIKTRGQQVTLRCSPKSGHDTVSWYQQALGQGPQFIFQYYEEEERQRGNFPDRFSGHQFPNYSSELNVNALLLGDSALYLCASSLRRENSPLHFGNGTRLTVT.

This clone was picked up one time. V usage is TRBV6-5 and J usage is TRBJ2-1, with 9 bases lining up with TRBD2. V shed 8 bases and J 5 bases; nucleotides not matched to a gene: 10. The length of the CDR3 is 15 residues. Looked up from germline, CDR1 is MNHEY and CDR2 is SVGAGI. The CDR3 here is CASSYTVAGDNEQFF. Written as DNA, the CDR3 is TGTGCCAGCTCCTATACTGTAGCGGGGGACAATGAGCAGTTCTTC.

The chain uses TRBV10-3 and TRBJ2-1, with 13 positions matching TRBD2. Trimming cost V 3 bases and J 7 bases; bases outside gene matches: 12. CDR1 ENHRY and CDR2 SYGVKD come from the germline V gene. The CDR3 runs to 18 residues. This CDR3 reads CAISEPPDGLAGDNEQFF. The CDR3 DNA is TGTGCCATCAGTGAACCCCCCGACGGACTAGCGGGAGATAATGAGCAGTTCTTC.

This sequence joins TRBV27 and TRBJ1-6; 7 positions agree with TRBD1. V dropped 4 bases and J dropped 0; count of bases not matched to a gene: 18. The CDR3 runs to 21 residues. Germline values: CDR1 MNHEY, CDR2 SMNVEV (reference sequence). The CDR3 is CASSYRWDSRASGSYNSPLHF. The CDR3 DNA reads as TGTGCCAGCAGTTATCGGTGGGACAGTAGGGCCAGCGGCTCCTATAATTCACCCCTCCACTTT.

V and J are TRBV29-1 and TRBJ2-5; D gene ambiguous. Germline loops: CDR1 SQVTM, CDR2 ANQGSEA. The CDR3 spans 15 residues. Trimming cost V 2 bases and J 2 bases, with 15 bases left between them. The CDR3 region is CSVEKAASTQETQYF. CDR3 DNA sequence: TGCAGCGTTGAAAAGGCAGCGTCTACTCAAGAGACCCAGTACTTC.

The chain employs TRBV11-2 and TRBJ2-1; possibly TRBD1 for D (6 bases). This CDR3 comprises 16 residues. V was cut by 2 bases and J by 0 bases, with 11 bases left in between. Germline lookup yields CDR1 SGHAT and CDR2 FQNNGV. The CDR3 DNA reads as TGTGCCAGCAGCTTAAGGGCGGACAGCTCCTACAATGAGCAGTTCTTC. Protein: CASSLRADSSYNEQFF.

The chain uses TRBV2 and TRBJ2-3, with D unresolved. Germline CDR1 is SNHLY and CDR2 is FYNNEI. Trimming removed 7 bases at V and 1 base at J, with 9 bases between. The CDR3 is made up of 13 amino acids. For the CDR3, the DNA is TGTGCCAGCAACGGCGGCCGCACAGATACGCAGTATTTT. This sequence encodes CASNGGRTDTQYF.